These T cell receptor beta chains were read from a single sample in a study of blood T cell repertoires in COVID-19. Libraries were prepared by immunoSEQ multiplex PCR; TCRdb keeps only in-frame clonotypes and omits some of them. The table has approximately 280,000 clones, roughly nine tenths seen once. The sample comprised peripheral blood. These receptors came from a man aged 45-65 years with acute or convalescent COVID-19. The CDR3 runs from the conserved cysteine through the conserved F or W. The D gene is left open where the match is weak. Expanded clones are given a class, and other clones once, few, many or no size at all.

>TRBV5-1|TRBJ2-2|NA|NA
TGCGCCAGCAGCCCGTTACCCAGGGGAGGGGAGCTGTTTTTT
CASSPLPRGGELFF
>TRBV5-6|TRBJ1-2|TRBD1|once
TGTGCCAGCAGCTACGACGCCGGGACAGGTGCCCAAAATGGCTACACCTTC
CASSYDAGTGAQNGYTF
>TRBV5-4|TRBJ1-5|NA|few
TGTGCCAGCAGCGCAGGGGATCAGCCCCAGCATTTT
CASSAGDQPQHF
>TRBV10-2|TRBJ2-7|TRBD2|NA
TGCGCCAGCAGTGAGATGAGGACTAGCGGGGGGGCCTACTCCTACGAGCAGTACTTC
CASSEMRTSGGAYSYEQYF
>TRBV5-4|TRBJ2-3|TRBD2|NA
TGTGCCAGCAGCGCCGGGGGGAGGTCCAGCACAGATACGCAGTATTTT
CASSAGGRSSTDTQYF
>TRBV7-3|TRBJ2-1|TRBD2|NA
TGTGCCAGCAGCTTAGGGTTGGGGACTAGCGGGGGGAATGAGCAGTTCTTC
CASSLGLGTSGGNEQFF
>TRBV7-9|TRBJ1-2|NA|NA
TGTGCCAGCAGTTTTCCAGGGAGGGTAGGATATGGCTACACCTTC
CASSFPGRVGYGYTF
>TRBV5-6|TRBJ1-2|TRBD1|once
TGTGCCAGCAGCTTGGGACAGGGAGTGGCTAACTATGGCTACACCTTC
CASSLGQGVANYGYTF
>TRBV30|TRBJ2-2|TRBD2|NA
TGTGCCTGGGTCGGGGGGGCAGGCACCGGGGAGCTGTTTTTT
CAWVGGAGTGELFF
>TRBV6-1|TRBJ1-1|NA|NA
TGTGCCAGCAGTGAGGGCGGGGGCCACACTGAAGCTTTCTTT
CASSEGGGHTEAFF
>TRBV29-1|TRBJ1-1|NA|NA
TGCAGCACCAATAACAGGGTAACTGAAGCTTTCTTT
CSTNNRVTEAFF
>TRBV2|TRBJ1-6|NA|NA
TGTGCCAGCAGTGAACCTACACCCCTCCACTTT
CASSEPTPLHF
>TRBV7-9|TRBJ2-7|NA|NA
TGTGCCAGCAGCTTAGGGCAGATAACCTACGAGCAGTACTTC
CASSLGQITYEQYF
>TRBV11-2|TRBJ2-3|NA|NA
TGTGCCAGCAGTTCTAGCACAGATACGCAGTATTTT
CASSSSTDTQYF
>TRBV20-1|TRBJ2-1|TRBD2|NA
TGCAGTGCTAGTCTAGCGGGGATGTACAATGAGCAGTTCTTC
CSASLAGMYNEQFF
>TRBV19|TRBJ1-5|TRBD1|NA
TGTGCCAGTAGTGGGTACGGGACAGGGGGTCAGCCCCAGCATTTT
CASSGYGTGGQPQHF
>TRBV5-4|TRBJ1-1|TRBD1|NA
TGTGCCAGCAGCTGGGACAGGGCGAACACTGAAGCTTTCTTT
CASSWDRANTEAFF
>TRBV30|TRBJ2-7|NA|NA
TGTGCCTGGAGAGGGAGCTCCTACGAGCAGTACTTC
CAWRGSSYEQYF
>TRBV6-6|TRBJ1-2|NA|NA
TGTGCCAGCAGTTACAAAGACAGCCCAAACTATGGCTACACCTTC
CASSYKDSPNYGYTF
>TRBV12-2|TRBJ1-4|NA|NA
TGTGCAAGTCGCTTAGGGCTCTTCGGAGGTCAGTTTAATGAAAAACTGTTTTTT
CASRLGLFGGQFNEKLFF
>TRBV28|TRBJ2-7|TRBD1|NA
TGTGCCAGCAGTTTAGGACAGGGCTACGAGCAGTACTTC
CASSLGQGYEQYF
>TRBV5-1|TRBJ1-2|TRBD1|once
TGCGCCAGCAGCCCGGGGCCAGGGGGCTATGGCTACACCTTC
CASSPGPGGYGYTF
>TRBV2|TRBJ2-1|TRBD1|NA
TGTGCCAGCAGGGGACAGGGGAATGAGCAGTTCTTC
CASRGQGNEQFF
>TRBV5-1|TRBJ2-1|TRBD2|NA
TGCGCCAGCAGCGTCGGGGGGGCCGGGGAGTTCTTC
CASSVGGAGEFF
>TRBV18|TRBJ1-2|NA|NA
TGTGCCAGCTCACCAACGGGAGGGGCCATCTATGGCTACACCTTC
CASSPTGGAIYGYTF
>TRBV5-6|TRBJ1-2|TRBD1|NA
TGTGCCAGCAGCTTTCCCCTTACAGGGGAGGGCTACACCTTC
CASSFPLTGEGYTF
>TRBV12-5|TRBJ1-4|NA|NA
TGTGCTAGTGGCTACGGTGAAAAACTGTTTTTT
CASGYGEKLFF
>TRBV3-1/TRBV3-2|TRBJ1-6|TRBD1|NA
TGTGCCAGCAGCCACGCCTCAGGGGGCAATTCACCCCTCCACTTT
CASSHASGGNSPLHF
>TRBV27|TRBJ2-1|NA|NA
TGTGCCAGCAGTTTAGGGGCAGGGTGGGAAAATGAGCAGTTCTTC
CASSLGAGWENEQFF
>TRBV20-1|TRBJ2-7|NA|NA
TGCAGTGCTACCCAGGGCCACGAGCAGTACTTC
CSATQGHEQYF
>TRBV4-1|TRBJ1-4|TRBD1|NA
TGCGCCAGCAGCCGGGACAACAGGGGCGCCTATGAAAAACTGTTTTTT
CASSRDNRGAYEKLFF
>TRBV19|TRBJ2-5|NA|NA
TGTGCCAGTAGTATAGGGGCAGGGAAGGAAGAGACCCAGTACTTC
CASSIGAGKEETQYF
>TRBV18|TRBJ2-1|TRBD2|NA
TGTGCCAGCTCACCAAGGAGCGGGGGCGACAATGAGCAGTTCTTC
CASSPRSGGDNEQFF
>TRBV19|TRBJ2-7|TRBD1|NA
TGTGCCAGTAGTATAGTCGGACAGGGTTCCTACGAGCAGTACTTC
CASSIVGQGSYEQYF
>TRBV5-5|TRBJ1-1|TRBD1|NA
TGTGCCAGCAGCTTGGGAGGGACAGGGGACACTGAAGCTTTCTTT
CASSLGGTGDTEAFF
>TRBV5-4|TRBJ2-7|NA|few
TGTGCCAGCAGCTCGCAGGGTTACGAGCAGTACTTC
CASSSQGYEQYF
>TRBV29-1|TRBJ1-2|TRBD1|NA
TGCAGCGCCCTGGACAGGTCGTCCTATGGCTACACCTTC
CSALDRSSYGYTF
>TRBV19|TRBJ1-5|NA|once
TGTGCCAGTAGCAGGGGAAAGGACAATCAGCCCCAGCATTTT
CASSRGKDNQPQHF
>TRBV30|TRBJ1-1|NA|NA
TGTGCCTGGTCCCGGGAGAACACTGAAGCTTTCTTT
CAWSRENTEAFF
>TRBV30|TRBJ1-5|TRBD1|NA
TGTGCCTGGAGTATCGGACAGGGAAGCAATCAGCCCCAGCATTTT
CAWSIGQGSNQPQHF
>TRBV7-9|TRBJ2-7|TRBD2|once
TGTGCCAGCAGCTTAGGGGGGGCGGCGGGGGGGGCGTCCGAGCAGTACTTC
CASSLGGAAGGASEQYF
>TRBV19|TRBJ2-7|TRBD1|NA
TGTGCCAGTAGTATAGGGACAGGGCTATCCTACGAGCAGTACTTC
CASSIGTGLSYEQYF
>TRBV9|TRBJ1-2|NA|NA
TGTGCCAGCAGCGTAGAGCCAGGGGAGAATGGCTACACCTTC
CASSVEPGENGYTF
>TRBV4-1|TRBJ2-2|TRBD2|NA
TGCGCCAGCAGCCTACGCGGGGGGGCGAACACCGGGGAGCTGTTTTTT
CASSLRGGANTGELFF
>TRBV2|TRBJ2-3|NA|NA
TGTGCCAGCAGTGAGACGGGGTTCGCAGATACGCAGTATTTT
CASSETGFADTQYF
>TRBV9|TRBJ1-6|NA|once
TGTGCCAGCAGCGTTGGCCTCCGGAGCTCCTATAATTCACCCCTCCACTTT
CASSVGLRSSYNSPLHF
>TRBV13|TRBJ1-1|NA|NA
TGTGCCAGCAGCTACAGACAGGCCATGAACACTGAAGCTTTCTTT
CASSYRQAMNTEAFF
>TRBV7-3|TRBJ2-1|TRBD2|NA
TGTGCCAGCAGCTTAAATCCAGCGGGGGGCGGCGGTGAGCAGTTCTTC
CASSLNPAGGGGEQFF
>TRBV6-1|TRBJ1-5|NA|NA
TGTGCCAGCAGTGAAGATTTGGGCAGGGGTAATCAGCCCCAGCATTTT
CASSEDLGRGNQPQHF
>TRBV10-1|TRBJ2-5|NA|NA
TGCGCCAGCCAGGACACAGGAACGGAGACCCAGTACTTC
CASQDTGTETQYF
>TRBV7-2|TRBJ1-1|TRBD1|NA
TGTGCCAGCAGCCCCTGGACAGGGGCTGAAGCTTTCTTT
CASSPWTGAEAFF
>TRBV5-5|TRBJ1-2|NA|NA
TGTGCCAGCAGCTTGACCGCAGGTTCGATAATAGATGGCTACACCTTC
CASSLTAGSIIDGYTF